Listed here is a single T cell receptor beta chain. Its antigen is unknown. The sample holds no much larger clone one base away, and base qualities are not on file. Participants in the prospective study were enrolled through a virtual design, were aged roughly 18 to 100 years, and lived in some 24 United States geographic areas. In the prospective study, participants were assigned to cohorts based on the clinical history participants reported in a screening survey and a study questionnaire. ImmuneRACE Cohort 3 recovered participants were defined by two consecutive negative NP/OP PCR tests, healthcare professional clearance, or symptom resolution. In the prospective study, mobile phlebotomists collected whole blood, serum and a nasopharyngeal or oropharyngeal swab from each participant. Prospective study participants could optionally give additional blood draws and questionnaires over an approximately 2-month period. Prospective study blood samples were shipped either frozen or at room temperature before DNA extraction.

These data come from a study of blood T cell repertoires in COVID-19 (TCRdb year 2020). Looking at the study overall: Samples from collaborators originated in the United States, Italy and Spain and spanned both the acute and convalescent phases of COVID-19. HLA class I and class II types, where available, came from metadata supplied by the sample provider rather than from assay-based typing. The material from the prospective study consisted of cDNA or gDNA derived from T cells, B-cell-depleted T cells, or PBMCs. Subjects who had been exposed to COVID-19, were actively infected with it, or had recovered from it provided the deeply sampled blood TCRbeta repertoires that made up the dataset. A de-identified subject ID, COVID-19 status, age in years and sex were almost always included in the sample metadata. The repertoires were released in a freely available public database intended as a resource for research on the immune response to SARS-CoV-2. The samples were drawn from the first 160 participants of the ongoing ImmuneRACE study and from 950 to 1,500 subjects provided by 6 global collaborators.

Points the paper makes about the study in general: How much clinical and demographic metadata was included differed by source and by participant, and the metadata was provided uncurated.

In the germline V gene, CDR1 corresponds to SGHAT and CDR2 to FQNNGV. The CDR3 goes from the cysteine to the phenylalanine over 15 residues. The CDR3 DNA has 45 bases and is translated from base 1. V is clipped by 0 bases and J by 9 bases, and the sequence between their germline boundaries is 17 bases long. The immunoSEQ Assay, a bias-controlled multiplex PCR, was used to amplify TCRbeta CDR3 regions from genomic DNA. On the study's bioinformatics: The number of nucleated cells in each sample was estimated from the amplification of reference gene primers within the assay. To quantify the absolute abundance of each unique TCRbeta CDR3 rearrangement, sequence reads were collapsed and filtered. For each sample, productive Simpson clonality was calculated as the square root of Simpson's diversity index over productive rearrangements. TCRdb re-hosts the immuneACCESS table, in-frame sequences only. Its copies lack some clones; in the studies checked, an unresolved V gene accounts for under half of them, and the cause for the rest is not known. For V, J and clone size, that table is used; D and trimming come from the DNA. For this sample the table gives hundreds of thousands of clones, of which roughly 86% were detected only once. The top ten clones comprise 1.5% to 2% of the sample.

The V and J genes are TRBV11-2 and TRBJ1-2; there is no confident call for the D gene. This receptor was identified in a woman aged 50 to 65 who had recovered from COVID-19. Source material: PBMCs or T cells enriched from blood (not recorded which). This receptor carries the CDR3 CASSLDRGGPASYTF. The bases read TGTGCCAGCAGCTTAGATCGTGGCGGCCCGGCAAGCTACACCTTC.